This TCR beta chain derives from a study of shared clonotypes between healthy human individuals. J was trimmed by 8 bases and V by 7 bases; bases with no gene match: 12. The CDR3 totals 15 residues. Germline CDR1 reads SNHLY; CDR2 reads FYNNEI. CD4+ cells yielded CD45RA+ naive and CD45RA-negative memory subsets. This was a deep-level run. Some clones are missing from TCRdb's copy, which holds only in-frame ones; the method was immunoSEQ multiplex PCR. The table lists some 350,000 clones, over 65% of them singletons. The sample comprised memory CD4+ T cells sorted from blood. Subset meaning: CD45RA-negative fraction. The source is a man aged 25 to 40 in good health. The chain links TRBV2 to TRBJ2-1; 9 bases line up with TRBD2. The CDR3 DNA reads TGTGCCAGCACCCAAACCGGGACTAGCTTCGATGAGCAGTTCTTC. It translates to CASTQTGTSFDEQFF. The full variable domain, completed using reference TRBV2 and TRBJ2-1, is EPEVTQTPSHQVTQMGQEVILRCVPISNHLYFYWYRQILGQKVEFLVSFYNNEISEKSEIFDDQFSVERPDGSNFTLKIRSTKLEDSAMYFCASTQTGTSFDEQFFGPGTRLTVL.